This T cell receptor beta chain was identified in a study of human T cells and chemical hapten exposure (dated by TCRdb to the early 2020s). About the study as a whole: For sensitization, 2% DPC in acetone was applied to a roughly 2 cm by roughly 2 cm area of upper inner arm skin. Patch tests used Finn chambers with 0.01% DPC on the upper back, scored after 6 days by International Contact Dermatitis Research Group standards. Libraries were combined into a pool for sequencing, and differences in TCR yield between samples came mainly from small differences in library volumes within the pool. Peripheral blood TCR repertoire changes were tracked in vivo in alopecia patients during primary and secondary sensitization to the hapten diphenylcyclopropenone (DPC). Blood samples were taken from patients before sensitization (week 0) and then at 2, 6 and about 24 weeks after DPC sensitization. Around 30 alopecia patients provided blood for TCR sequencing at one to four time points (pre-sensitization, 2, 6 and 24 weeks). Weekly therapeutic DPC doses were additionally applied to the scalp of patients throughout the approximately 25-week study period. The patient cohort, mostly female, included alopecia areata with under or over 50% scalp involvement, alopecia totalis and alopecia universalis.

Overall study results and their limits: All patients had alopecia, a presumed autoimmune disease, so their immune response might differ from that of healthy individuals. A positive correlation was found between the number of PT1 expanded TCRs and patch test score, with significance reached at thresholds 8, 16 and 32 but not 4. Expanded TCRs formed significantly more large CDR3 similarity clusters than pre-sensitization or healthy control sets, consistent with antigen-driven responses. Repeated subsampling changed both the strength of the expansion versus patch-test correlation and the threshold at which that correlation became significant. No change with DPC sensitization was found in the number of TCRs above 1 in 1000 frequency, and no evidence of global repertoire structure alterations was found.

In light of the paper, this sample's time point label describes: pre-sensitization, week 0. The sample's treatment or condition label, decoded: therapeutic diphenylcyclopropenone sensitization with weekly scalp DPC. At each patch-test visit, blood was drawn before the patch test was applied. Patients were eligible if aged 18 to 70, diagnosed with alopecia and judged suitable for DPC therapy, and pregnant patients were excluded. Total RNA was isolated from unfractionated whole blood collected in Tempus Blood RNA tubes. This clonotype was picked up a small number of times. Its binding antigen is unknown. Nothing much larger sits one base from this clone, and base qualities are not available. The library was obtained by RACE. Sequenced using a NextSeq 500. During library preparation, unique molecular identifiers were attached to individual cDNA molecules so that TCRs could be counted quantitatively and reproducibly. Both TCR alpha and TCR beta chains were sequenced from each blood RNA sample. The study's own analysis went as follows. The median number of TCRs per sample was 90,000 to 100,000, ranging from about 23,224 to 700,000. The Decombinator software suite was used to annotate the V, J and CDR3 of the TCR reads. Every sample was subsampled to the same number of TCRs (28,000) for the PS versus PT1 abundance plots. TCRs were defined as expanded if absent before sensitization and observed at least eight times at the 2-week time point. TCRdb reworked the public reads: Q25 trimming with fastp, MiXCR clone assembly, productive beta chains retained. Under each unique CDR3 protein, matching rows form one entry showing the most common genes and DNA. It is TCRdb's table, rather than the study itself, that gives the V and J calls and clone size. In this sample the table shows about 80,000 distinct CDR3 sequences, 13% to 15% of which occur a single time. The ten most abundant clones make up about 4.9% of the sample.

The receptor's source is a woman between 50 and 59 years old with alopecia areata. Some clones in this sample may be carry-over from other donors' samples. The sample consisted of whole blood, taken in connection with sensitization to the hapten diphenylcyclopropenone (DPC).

The sequenced DNA: TGTGCCAGCAGCTCTACGACAGTATTGGGCACTGAAGCTTTCTTT. Translated, this gives CASSSTTVLGTEAFF. The receptor chain draws on TRBV7-2 and TRBJ1-1; possibly the D gene is TRBD1, per 5 matching bases. Trimming at the junction amounts to 4 bases on V and 4 bases on J, and the germline ends lie 16 bases apart. Reading the germline V gene gives CDR1 SGHTA and CDR2 FQGNSA. The CDR3 measures 15 amino acids from cysteine to phenylalanine. The kept DNA is CDR3 alone, 45 bases in frame from the first base.